This passage covers 29 T cell receptor beta chains from one sample sequenced in a study of T cells in tuberculosis. Some clones are missing from TCRdb's copy, which holds only in-frame ones; the method was immunoSEQ multiplex PCR. The sample shows under 50,000 clones, about 95% of them seen only once. Material for sequencing was PBMCs. All receptors come from a donor between 5 and 29 years old with latent tuberculosis or without tuberculosis infection.

The sample holds a few counts of this clone. The V gene is TRBV25-1, the J gene TRBJ2-5; D gene unclear. The V gene's germline CDR1 is MGHDK and CDR2 SYGVNS. The CDR3 runs to 12 residues. The ends were cut back, 0 bases at V and 4 bases at J, with 3 bases in the middle. Here the CDR3 DNA reads TGTGCCAGCAGTGAATACCGAGAGACCCAGTACTTC. This sequence encodes CASSEYRETQYF.

For the CDR3, the DNA is TGTGCCATCAGCGGTTTGGGAGCTGAAGCTTTCTTT. Encoded protein: CAISGLGAEAFF. V is TRBV10-3 and J is TRBJ1-1; no definite D call. The V gene's germline CDR1 is ENHRY and CDR2 SYGVKD. The V gene lost 6 bases and the J gene lost 6 bases, with 11 bases spanning the gap. The CDR3 runs 12 residues.

The chain employs TRBV30 and TRBJ1-1, with D perhaps TRBD1 (6 bases). The CDR3 spans 11 residues. The V end lost 2 bases, the J end lost 7 bases, and 8 bases lay between the germline ends. The V gene's germline CDR1 is GTSNPN and CDR2 SVGIG (reference sequence). The CDR3 bases are TGTGCCTGGAGTATACAGGGTGAAGCTTTCTTT. Its protein is CAWSIQGEAFF.

The J gene is TRBJ1-1, the V gene TRBV7-9; 8 positions agree with TRBD1. Germline trimming cut 4 bases from V and 2 bases from J; bases unmatched to any gene: 6. Germline loops: CDR1 SEHNR, CDR2 FQNEAQ (reference sequence). The CDR3 has 15 residues. CDR3 amino acids: CASSYPDRANTEAFF. In DNA, the CDR3 is TGTGCCAGCAGCTATCCGGACAGGGCAAACACTGAAGCTTTCTTT.

The chain links TRBV6-5 to TRBJ1-1; D perhaps matches TRBD1 (6 bases). Germline V CDR1 and CDR2: MNHEY, SVGAGI. This CDR3 comprises 16 residues. Deletions cut 4 bases from V and 4 bases from J, with 19 bases between. In DNA, the CDR3 is TGTGCCAGCAGTTGGACCCGCGGCAGGGGCAGCACTGAAGCTTTCTTT. Its protein is CASSWTRGRGSTEAFF.

CDR3 bases: TGTGCCAGCGCCGGGACAGCTAACACCGGGGAGCTGTTTTTT. It is translated as CASAGTANTGELFF. The chain has TRBV9 and TRBJ2-2; 7 bases are shared with TRBD1. Germline V gene sequence: CDR1 SGDLS, CDR2 YYNGEE. The CDR3 contains 14 residues. V was pared by 7 bases and J by 2 bases, with 5 bases of the junction left unmatched.

The gene calls are TRBV27 and TRBJ1-6, with TRBD1 matching 9 bases. Germline V gene lookup returns CDR1 MNHEY and CDR2 SMNVEV (reference sequence). The CDR3 extends over 16 amino acids. J lost 7 bases, V lost 3 bases, and 7 bases had no gene match. The CDR3 loop reads CASSFSGTGKNSPLHF. CDR3 nucleotide sequence: TGTGCCAGCAGTTTCTCCGGGACAGGGAAAAATTCACCCCTCCACTTT.

The V gene is TRBV19, the J gene TRBJ2-6; D might be TRBD2 (5 bases). The ends were cut back, 3 bases at V and 4 bases at J, with 16 bases in the middle. This CDR3 has 17 amino acids. The germline gives CDR1 LNHDA, CDR2 SQIVND (reference sequence). Written as DNA, the CDR3 is TGTGCCAGTAGTATGAGGAGGCCGGCACCGGGGGCCAACGTCCTGACTTTC. It encodes CASSMRRPAPGANVLTF.

The rearrangement uses TRBV11-2 and TRBJ2-7; TRBD2 agrees at 11 bases. The CDR3 is 15 amino acids. V gave up 1 base and J gave up 6 bases; unmatched junction bases: 5. Per the germline V gene, CDR1 is SGHAT and CDR2 is FQNNGV. As DNA, the CDR3 is TGTGCCAGCAGCTTAGTGACTAGCGGGGACTTCGAGCAGTACTTC. Amino acid sequence: CASSLVTSGDFEQYF.

Here the CDR3 DNA reads TGTGCCAGCAGCCTCGGACAGGCGACTAACTATGGCTACACCTTC. It is translated as CASSLGQATNYGYTF. The chain is built from TRBV27 and TRBJ1-2, with TRBD1 matching 7 bases. The CDR3 is 15 residues long. Trimming removed 6 bases from V and 0 bases from J; junction bases left unmatched: 7. The germline CDR1 and CDR2 sequences are MNHEY and SMNVEV (reference sequence).

V gene TRBV19 combines with J gene TRBJ1-1; D remains ambiguous. Germline V CDR1 and CDR2: LNHDA, SQIVND (reference sequence). Trimming left V 4 bases short and J 0 bases short, with 6 bases between. CDR3 length equals 13 residues. CDR3 amino acids: CASSTSMNTEAFF. The CDR3 DNA follows: TGTGCCAGTAGTACGAGCATGAACACTGAAGCTTTCTTT.

This chain links TRBV30 with TRBJ1-1; D gene unclear. The V end was cut by 1 base, the J end by 6 bases, with 6 bases between. The CDR3 has 11 residues. Germline V lookup: CDR1 GTSNPN, CDR2 SVGIG (reference sequence). The CDR3 region is CAWSGGAEAFF. The CDR3 region has the DNA TGTGCCTGGAGTGGCGGGGCTGAAGCTTTCTTT. Variable domain in full (rest from reference TRBV30 and TRBJ1-1): SQTIHQWPATLVQPVGSPLSLECTVEGTSNPNLYWYRQAAGRGLQLLFYSVGIGQISSEVPQNLSASRPQDRQFILSSKKLLLSDSGFYLCAWSGGAEAFFGQGTRLTVV.

The chain has TRBV30 and TRBJ1-2, with D uncertain. Germline lookup yields CDR1 GTSNPN and CDR2 SVGIG (reference sequence). The CDR3 runs 12 residues. V was shortened by 4 bases and J by 0 bases, with 6 bases between the two germline ends. The CDR3 region has the DNA TGTGCCTGGACGTCGGCTAACTATGGCTACACCTTC. Translation: CAWTSANYGYTF.

The chain has TRBV5-1 and TRBJ2-7; 11 bases match TRBD1. There are 16 residues in the CDR3. The V gene's germline CDR1 is SGHRS and CDR2 YFSETQ. J was trimmed by 3 bases and V by 4 bases; bases with no gene match: 9. The DNA for the CDR3 is TGCGCCAGCAGCCCAAGTGAGGGGACAGGGGGCTACGAGCAGTACTTC. It encodes CASSPSEGTGGYEQYF.

This chain connects TRBV14 to TRBJ1-2; 8 nucleotides agree with TRBD1. Germline values: CDR1 SGHDN, CDR2 FVKESK. The length of the CDR3 is 16 residues. V gave up 3 bases and J gave up 4 bases; unmatched junction bases: 10. DNA for the CDR3: TGTGCCAGCAGCCAGAGGACAGGGTGGGTGAGCTATGGCTACACCTTC. It encodes CASSQRTGWVSYGYTF.

The chain has TRBV9 and TRBJ1-2, with D possibly TRBD1 on 5 matching bases. V was clipped by 3 bases and J by 8 bases, with 14 bases between them. Germline V gives CDR1 SGDLS, CDR2 YYNGEE. The CDR3 has 13 residues. The DNA of the CDR3 is TGTGCCAGCAGCGCATTCCAGGGCGGCGGCTACACCTTC. Encoded protein: CASSAFQGGGYTF.

This chain connects TRBV2 to TRBJ1-1; D unclear. Germline-derived CDR1 and CDR2 are SNHLY and FYNNEI. The ends were cut back, 7 bases at V and 1 base at J, with 10 bases in the middle. The CDR3 runs to 13 residues. The CDR3 DNA follows: TGTGCCAGCAAGGTAGCGGGGAACACTGAAGCTTTCTTT. Its translation is CASKVAGNTEAFF.

The table lists this clone with a few counts. The chain has TRBV30 and TRBJ1-1; TRBD1 matches 8 bases. V lost 2 bases and J lost 0; bases outside the gene matches: 8. Germline V gene data show CDR1 as GTSNPN and CDR2 as SVGIG (reference sequence). The CDR3 runs 16 residues. CDR3 coding DNA: TGTGCCTGGAGTCCGAGGACAGGGATCATGAACACTGAAGCTTTCTTT. This translates into CAWSPRTGIMNTEAFF.

The V and J genes are TRBV29-1 and TRBJ1-1, with 9 nucleotides matching TRBD1. The CDR3 is 13 residues long. Per the germline V gene, CDR1 is SQVTM and CDR2 is ANQGSEA. The V gene end was trimmed by 8 bases and the J gene end by 3 bases; junction bases not matched to a gene: 7. CDR3: CSHGTGKYTEAFF. In DNA form, the CDR3 reads TGCAGCCACGGGACAGGGAAGTACACTGAAGCTTTCTTT.

The chain carries TRBV27 and TRBJ2-3; D possibly corresponds to TRBD2 (6 bases). The CDR3 sequence is 13 residues long. Trimming cost V 2 bases and J 7 bases, with 10 bases left between them. From germline, CDR1 is MNHEY and CDR2 SMNVEV (reference sequence). The CDR3 DNA reads TGTGCCAGCAGTTTAAATGGGGGGTATACGCAGTATTTT. Protein: CASSLNGGYTQYF.

This rearrangement joins TRBV5-1 to TRBJ1-1; 11 bases match TRBD1. This CDR3 is built from 16 residues. V lost 2 bases, J lost 5 bases, and 8 bases stayed unmatched. Germline values: CDR1 SGHRS, CDR2 YFSETQ. The CDR3 bases are TGCGCCAGCAGCTTTGGGACAGGGGGATCTGGGACTGAAGCTTTCTTT. Residues: CASSFGTGGSGTEAFF.

DNA of the CDR3: TGTGCCAGCAGCTTGGAGGGGGTTTATGGCTACACCTTC. Its translation is CASSLEGVYGYTF. This rearrangement joins TRBV5-4 to TRBJ1-2, with D tentatively TRBD1 (6 bases). The germline V gene has CDR1 SGHNT and CDR2 YYREEE (reference sequence). This CDR3 region has 13 residues. Trimming left V 0 bases short and J 5 bases short, with 8 bases between.

CDR3 sequence: CASSVQHPGHHTEAFF. The CDR3 bases are TGCGCCAGCAGTGTCCAACATCCGGGACACCACACTGAAGCTTTCTTT. This chain joins TRBV10-1 and TRBJ1-1; possible D gene TRBD1, 6 bases. Per the germline V gene, CDR1 is WNHNN and CDR2 is SYGVQD (reference sequence). This CDR3 contains 16 residues. The germline V and J ends were trimmed by 4 bases and 3 bases, with 18 bases remaining between them.

For the CDR3, the DNA is TGTGCCAGCAGTGAAGCGCGTCGGACTGGGGTCGGGGAGCAGTACTTC. This sequence encodes CASSEARRTGVGEQYF. The chain employs TRBV6-1 and TRBJ2-7, with a tentative D call TRBD2 (5 bases). V dropped 0 bases and J dropped 7 bases, with 19 bases sitting between them. The CDR3 has 16 residues. From germline, CDR1 is MNHNS and CDR2 SASEGT.

V is TRBV18 and J is TRBJ1-4, with D unresolved. The CDR3 spans 14 residues. V shed 3 bases and J shed 8 bases, with 13 bases lying between them. Germline CDR1 and CDR2: KGHSH and LQKENI. The CDR3 sequence: CASSPGAKGEKLFF. CDR3 in DNA: TGTGCCAGCTCACCGGGCGCGAAAGGCGAAAAACTGTTTTTT.

The rearrangement links TRBV9 to TRBJ2-5; no firm D call. Trimming pared 3 bases from V and 3 bases from J, leaving 9 bases between. The CDR3 sequence is 13 residues long. The germline gives CDR1 SGDLS, CDR2 YYNGEE. CDR3 in amino acids: CASSGYSKETQYF. In DNA form, the CDR3 reads TGTGCCAGCAGCGGCTACAGTAAAGAGACCCAGTACTTC.

The chain joins TRBV28 to TRBJ2-7; weak D call: TRBD2 (5 bases). V was cut by 4 bases and J by 4 bases, with 8 bases left in between. The CDR3 consists of 12 residues. Germline lookup yields CDR1 MDHEN and CDR2 SYDVKM. Written as DNA, the CDR3 is TGTGCCAGCAGTTGGAGGTTTTACGAGCAGTACTTC. Protein: CASSWRFYEQYF.

The chain uses TRBV6-9 and TRBJ1-6; 7 bases line up with TRBD1. Germline loops: CDR1 MNHGY, CDR2 SVAAGI. Trimming took 4 bases from V and 10 from J; bases not matched to a gene: 7. This CDR3 is built from 14 residues. In DNA form, the CDR3 reads TGTGCCAGCAGTTCTAGACAGGGTAACTCACCCCTCCACTTT. Residues: CASSSRQGNSPLHF.

This chain connects TRBV19 to TRBJ1-1; D ambiguous. Germline V lookup: CDR1 LNHDA, CDR2 SQIVND (reference sequence). Between the trimmed V and J ends, which lost 4 bases and 1 base, there was a span of 13 bases. This CDR3 is 15 amino acids long. The CDR3 DNA is TGTGCCAGTAGTAAGTGGCAGAACAAGAACACTGAAGCTTTCTTT. This gives the protein CASSKWQNKNTEAFF.